Ten or more counts support the clone carrying this T cell receptor (beta chain). What it recognizes is unknown. This record belongs to a study of T cells in Graves' hyperthyroidism and ophthalmopathy. Study-level findings and limits: Most thyroid clonotypes expanded above 0.001 appeared in blood too. Ophthalmopathy and stable hyperthyroidism were separated by a 13 V-J model. The model predicted ophthalmopathy a median roughly 6.5 months before onset.

The V and J ends lost 1 base and 7 bases, in that order; junction bases with no gene match: 7. This CDR3 region has 17 residues. CDR1 is SGHRS and CDR2 is YFSETQ in the germline V gene. The CDR3 regions of TCR beta were amplified from RNA transcripts. The study used the HTBI primer set for a first-round RT-PCR of the TCR CDR3. Each CDR3 protein is one row after TCRdb ran MiXCR on the multiplex PCR reads. The sample has about 610,000 distinct CDR3 sequences; 46% are singletons. This chain joins TRBV5-1 and TRBJ2-2; 13 nucleotides agree with TRBD2. Material: peripheral blood or thyroid tissue (not recorded which). The TCR sequence derives from a woman younger than 30 with Graves' hyperthyroidism. The chain's CDR3 is CASSLRTSGSNGGELFF. As DNA, the CDR3 is TGCGCCAGCAGCTTGCGGACTAGCGGGAGTAATGGCGGGGAGCTGTTTTTT.